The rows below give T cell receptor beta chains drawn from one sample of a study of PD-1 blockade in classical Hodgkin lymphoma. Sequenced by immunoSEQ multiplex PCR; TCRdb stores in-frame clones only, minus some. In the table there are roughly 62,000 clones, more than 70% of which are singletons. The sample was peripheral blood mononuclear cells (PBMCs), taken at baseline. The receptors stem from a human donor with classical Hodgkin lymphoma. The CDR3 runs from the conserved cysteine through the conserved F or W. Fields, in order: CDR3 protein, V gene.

CASTALFTVNTEAFF,TRBV7-2
CASSRSPYEQYF,TRBV27
CASSILGQGDYEQYF,TRBV28
CASSPRVMDTGELFF,TRBV6-6
CASSSPYF,TRBV7-9
CASKSQGEYF,TRBV6-6
CASSQEGLAGSNEQFF,TRBV4-3
CASRALRGAQETQYF,TRBV6-5
CASSYGTRDYEQYF,TRBV6-5
CASSLRTGEETQYF,TRBV13
CASSLDSGQLSNTGELFF,TRBV11-2
CASSIEPGGDTEAFF,TRBV19
CASSPRRNTEAFF,TRBV10-1
CASSLGQGASGYTF,TRBV7-3
CASSPLLGQGNNEQYF,TRBV18
CASSLRLQDSNQPQHF,TRBV5-6
CASRPGYTF,TRBV7-9
CASSQERGSSYNEQFF,TRBV4-2
CASSVEGYTEAFF,TRBV9
CASGGLGADTQYF,TRBV10-1